A few counts support the clone carrying this T cell receptor (beta chain). This specimen belongs to a study of blood T cells in healthy people across ages. The second PCR ran roughly 6 to 11 cycles with a sample-barcoded 5' primer and J-beta primers. From the 5' RACE reads, TCRdb called clonotypes with MiXCR, one entry per CDR3 protein. Of about 1.8 million distinct CDR3 sequences listed, roughly 52% are singletons. The CDR3 loop spans 14 amino acids. Germline CDR1 and CDR2: DFQATT and SNEGSKA (reference sequence). The ends were cut back, 6 bases at V and 4 bases at J, with 13 bases in the middle. The source material was blood. This TCR came from a woman aged 40 to 50 in good health. This chain joins TRBV20-1 and TRBJ1-6; no firm D call. The CDR3 is CSATPIGYNSPLHF. CDR3 sequence (DNA): TGCAGTGCGACCCCTATCGGGTATAATTCACCCCTCCACTTT.